These 2 T cell receptor beta chains share one sample of origin, sequenced in a study of low-dose radiotherapy and immunotherapy resistance in tumors. Time point reported: after trial treatment. As to treatment: LDRT plus nivolumab, ipilimumab, low-dose cyclophosphamide and aspirin (RACIN trial). TCR amplification involved about 20 PCR cycles with a constant-region primer and V-primer adapter. One entry per CDR3 protein results from TCRdb running MiXCR on the reads. Altogether 40,000 to 65,000 distinct CDR3 sequences are present, approximately 31% being singletons, with the ten largest covering over 7%. The sample in question was PBMCs, obtained after low-dose radiotherapy plus immunotherapy. These receptors were collected from a male donor with rectosigmoid adenocarcinoma.

This CDR3 reads CASRQSGVGLANNEQFF. CDR3 sequence (DNA): TGTGCCAGCAGGCAAAGCGGGGTTGGGTTAGCGAACAATGAGCAGTTCTTC. This rearrangement joins TRBV2 to TRBJ2-1; 7 positions agree with TRBD2. The V gene's germline CDR1 is SNHLY and CDR2 FYNNEI. This CDR3 is built from 17 residues. J was trimmed by 5 bases and V by 6 bases; bases with no gene match: 16.

This clonotype was detected ten times or more. The chain carries TRBV29-1 and TRBJ1-5; D gene unclear. Germline lookup yields CDR1 SQVTM and CDR2 ANQGSEA. Trimming took 6 bases from V and 5 from J, leaving 17 bases between them. The CDR3 loop spans 14 amino acids. The CDR3 spells CSVGGDTPYQPQHF. The CDR3 coding sequence is TGCAGCGTCGGTGGGGATACCCCCTATCAGCCCCAGCATTTT.